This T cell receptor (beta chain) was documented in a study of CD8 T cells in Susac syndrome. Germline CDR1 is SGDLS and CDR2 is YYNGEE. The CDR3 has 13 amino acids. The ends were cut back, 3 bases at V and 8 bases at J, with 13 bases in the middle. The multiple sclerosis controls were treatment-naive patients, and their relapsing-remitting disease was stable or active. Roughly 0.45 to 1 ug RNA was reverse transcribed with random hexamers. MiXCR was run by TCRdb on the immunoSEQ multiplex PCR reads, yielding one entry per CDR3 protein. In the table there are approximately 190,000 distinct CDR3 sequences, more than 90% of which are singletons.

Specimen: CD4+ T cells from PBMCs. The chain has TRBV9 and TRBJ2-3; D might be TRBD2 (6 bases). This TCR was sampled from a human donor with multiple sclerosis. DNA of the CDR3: TGTGCCAGCAGCGGGTCGGGAGTGTTTACGCAGTATTTT. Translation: CASSGSGVFTQYF. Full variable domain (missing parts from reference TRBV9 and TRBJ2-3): DSGVTQTPKHLITATGQRVTLRCSPRSGDLSVYWYQQSLDQGLQFLIQYYNGEERAKGNILERFSAQQFPDLHSELNLSSLELGDSALYFCASSGSGVFTQYFGPGTRLTVL.